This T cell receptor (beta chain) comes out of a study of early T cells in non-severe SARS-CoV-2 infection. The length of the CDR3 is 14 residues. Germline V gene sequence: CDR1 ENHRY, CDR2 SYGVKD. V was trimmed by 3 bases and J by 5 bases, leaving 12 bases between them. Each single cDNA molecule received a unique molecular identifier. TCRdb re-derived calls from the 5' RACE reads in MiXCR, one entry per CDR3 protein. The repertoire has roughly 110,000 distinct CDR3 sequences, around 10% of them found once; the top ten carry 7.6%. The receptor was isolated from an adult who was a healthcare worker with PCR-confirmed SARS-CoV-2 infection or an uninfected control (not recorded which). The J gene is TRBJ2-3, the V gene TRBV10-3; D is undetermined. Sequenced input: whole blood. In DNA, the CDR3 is TGTGCCATCAGTGACACTGGGATTGTAGATACGCAGTATTTT. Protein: CAISDTGIVDTQYF.